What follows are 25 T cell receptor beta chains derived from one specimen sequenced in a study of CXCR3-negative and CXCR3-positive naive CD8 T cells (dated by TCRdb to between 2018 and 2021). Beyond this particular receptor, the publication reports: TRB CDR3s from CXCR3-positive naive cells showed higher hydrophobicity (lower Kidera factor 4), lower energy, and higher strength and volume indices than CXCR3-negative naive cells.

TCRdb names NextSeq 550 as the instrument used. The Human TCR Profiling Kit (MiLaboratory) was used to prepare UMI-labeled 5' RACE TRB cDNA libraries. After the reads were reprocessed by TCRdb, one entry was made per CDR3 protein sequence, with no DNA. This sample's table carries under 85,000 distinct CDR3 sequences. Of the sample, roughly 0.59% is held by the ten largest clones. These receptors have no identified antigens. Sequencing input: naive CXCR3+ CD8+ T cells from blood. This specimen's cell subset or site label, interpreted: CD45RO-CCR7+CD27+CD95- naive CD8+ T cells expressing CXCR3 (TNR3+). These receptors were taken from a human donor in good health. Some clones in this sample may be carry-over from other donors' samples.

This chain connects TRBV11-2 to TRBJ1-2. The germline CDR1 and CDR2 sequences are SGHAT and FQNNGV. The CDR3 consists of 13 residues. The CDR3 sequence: CASSSAVLYGYTF.

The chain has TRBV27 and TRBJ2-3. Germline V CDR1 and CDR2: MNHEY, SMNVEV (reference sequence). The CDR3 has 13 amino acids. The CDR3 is CASSSTPTDTQYF.

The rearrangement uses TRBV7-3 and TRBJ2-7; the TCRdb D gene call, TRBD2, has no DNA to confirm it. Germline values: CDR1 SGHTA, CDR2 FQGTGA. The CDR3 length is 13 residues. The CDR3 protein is CAREGAVGYEQYF.

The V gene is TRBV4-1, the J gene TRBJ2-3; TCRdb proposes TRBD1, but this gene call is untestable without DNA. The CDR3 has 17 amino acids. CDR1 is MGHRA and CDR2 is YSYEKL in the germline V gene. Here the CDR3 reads CASSQDVPRVIADTQYF.

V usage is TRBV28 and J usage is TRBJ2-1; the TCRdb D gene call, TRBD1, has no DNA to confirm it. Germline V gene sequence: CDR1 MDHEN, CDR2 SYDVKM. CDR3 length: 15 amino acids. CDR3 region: CASSLMDRDRNEQFF.

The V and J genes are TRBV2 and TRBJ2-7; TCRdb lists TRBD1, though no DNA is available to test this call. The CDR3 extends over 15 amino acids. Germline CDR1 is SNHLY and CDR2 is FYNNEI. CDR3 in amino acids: CASRERGQGVYEQYF.

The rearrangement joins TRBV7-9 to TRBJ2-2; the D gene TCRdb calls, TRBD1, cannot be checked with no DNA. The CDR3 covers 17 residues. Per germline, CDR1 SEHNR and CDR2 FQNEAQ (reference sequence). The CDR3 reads CASSSPPRPIPTGELFF.

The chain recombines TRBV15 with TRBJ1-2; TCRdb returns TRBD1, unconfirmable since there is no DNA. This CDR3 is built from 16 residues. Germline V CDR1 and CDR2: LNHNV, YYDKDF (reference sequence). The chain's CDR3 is CATSRDSRGSNYGYTF.

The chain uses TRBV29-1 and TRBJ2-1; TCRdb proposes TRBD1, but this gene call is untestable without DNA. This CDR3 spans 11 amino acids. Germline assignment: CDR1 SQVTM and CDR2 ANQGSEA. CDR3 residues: CSAQPGPEQFF.

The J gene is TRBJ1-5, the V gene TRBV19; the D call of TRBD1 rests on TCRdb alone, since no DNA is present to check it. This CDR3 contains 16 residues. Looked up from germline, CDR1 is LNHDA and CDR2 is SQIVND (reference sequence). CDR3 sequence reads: CASTKRGQDSNQPQHF.

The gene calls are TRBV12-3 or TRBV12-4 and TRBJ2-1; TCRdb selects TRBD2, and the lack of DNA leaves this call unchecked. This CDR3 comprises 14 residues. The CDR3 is CASTPSGGYNEQFF.

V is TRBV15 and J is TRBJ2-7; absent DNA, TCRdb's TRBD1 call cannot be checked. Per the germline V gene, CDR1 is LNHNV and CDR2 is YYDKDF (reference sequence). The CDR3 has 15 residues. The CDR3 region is CATSEGGTGGVEQYF.

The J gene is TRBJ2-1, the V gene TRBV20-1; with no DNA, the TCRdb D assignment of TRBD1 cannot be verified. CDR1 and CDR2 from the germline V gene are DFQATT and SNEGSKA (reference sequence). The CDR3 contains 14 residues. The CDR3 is CSARDRGRYNEQFF.

The CDR3 protein is CASSFSLGSSGNTIYF. The gene calls are TRBV12-1 and TRBJ1-3. TRBV12-1 is deemed a pseudogene. CDR3 length: 16 residues.

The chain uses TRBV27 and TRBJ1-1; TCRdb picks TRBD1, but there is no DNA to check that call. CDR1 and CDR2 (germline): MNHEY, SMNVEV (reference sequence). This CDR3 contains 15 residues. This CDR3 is CASSLGQGLNTEAFF.

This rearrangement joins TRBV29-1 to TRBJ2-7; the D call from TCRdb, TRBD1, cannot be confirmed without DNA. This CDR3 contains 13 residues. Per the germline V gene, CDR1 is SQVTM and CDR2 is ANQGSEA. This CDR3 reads CSAATGDWFEQYF.

The chain's CDR3 is CSARTGTSYEQYF. This chain joins TRBV29-1 and TRBJ2-7; TCRdb lists TRBD1, though no DNA is available to test this call. This CDR3 is built from 13 residues. Germline lookup yields CDR1 SQVTM and CDR2 ANQGSEA.

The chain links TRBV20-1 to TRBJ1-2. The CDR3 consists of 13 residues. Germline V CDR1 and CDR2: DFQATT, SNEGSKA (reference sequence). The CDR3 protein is CSATLTAAYGYTF.

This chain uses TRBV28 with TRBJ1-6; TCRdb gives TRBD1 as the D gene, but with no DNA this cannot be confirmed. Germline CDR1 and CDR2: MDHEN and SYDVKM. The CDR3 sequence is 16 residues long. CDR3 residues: CASRGQGSSYNSPLHF.

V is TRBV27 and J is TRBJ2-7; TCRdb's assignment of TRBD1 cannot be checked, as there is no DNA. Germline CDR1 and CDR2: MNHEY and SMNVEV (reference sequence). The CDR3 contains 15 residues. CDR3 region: CASSLTMGGPYEQYF.

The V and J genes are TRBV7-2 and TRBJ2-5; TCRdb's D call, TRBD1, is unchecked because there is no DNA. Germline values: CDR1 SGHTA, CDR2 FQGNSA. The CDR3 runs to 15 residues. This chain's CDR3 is CASSLAPGGRETQYF.

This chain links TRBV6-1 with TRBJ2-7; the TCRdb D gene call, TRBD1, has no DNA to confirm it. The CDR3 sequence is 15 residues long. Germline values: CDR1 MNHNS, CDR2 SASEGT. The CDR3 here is CASSETEYRAYEQYF.

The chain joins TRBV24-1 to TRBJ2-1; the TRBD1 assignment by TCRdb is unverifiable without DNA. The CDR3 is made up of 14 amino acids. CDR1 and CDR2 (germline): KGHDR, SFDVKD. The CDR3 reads CATSPPTGYNEQFF.

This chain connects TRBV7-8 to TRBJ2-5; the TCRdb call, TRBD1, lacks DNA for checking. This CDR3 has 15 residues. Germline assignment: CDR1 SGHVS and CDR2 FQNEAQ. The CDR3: CASSLNPGVQETQYF.

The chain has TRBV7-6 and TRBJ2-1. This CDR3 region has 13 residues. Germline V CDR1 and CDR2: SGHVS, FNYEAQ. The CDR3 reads CASSLARHPEQFF. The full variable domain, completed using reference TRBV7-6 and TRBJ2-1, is GAGVSQSPRYKVTKRGQDVALRCDPISGHVSLYWYRQALGQGPEFLTYFNYEAQQDKSGLPNDRFSAERPEGSISTLTIQRTEQRDSAMYRCASSLARHPEQFFGPGTRLTVL.